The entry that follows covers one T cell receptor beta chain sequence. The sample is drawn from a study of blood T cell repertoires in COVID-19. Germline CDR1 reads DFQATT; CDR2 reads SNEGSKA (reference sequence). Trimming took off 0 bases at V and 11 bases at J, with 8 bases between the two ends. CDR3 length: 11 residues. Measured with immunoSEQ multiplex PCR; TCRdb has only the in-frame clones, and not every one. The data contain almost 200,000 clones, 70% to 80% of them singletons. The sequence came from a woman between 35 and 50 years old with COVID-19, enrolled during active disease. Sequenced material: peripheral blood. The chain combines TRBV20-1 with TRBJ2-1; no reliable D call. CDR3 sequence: CSARDSRKQFF. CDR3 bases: TGCAGTGCTAGAGATTCTAGGAAGCAGTTCTTC.